The rows below give T cell receptor beta chains drawn from one sample of a study of beta chain features in type 1 diabetes. The assay was immunoSEQ multiplex PCR, and TCRdb's table has in-frame clones only and misses some. The data show roughly 450,000 clones, 10% to 12% seen once. Sequenced sample: naive CD4+ T cells from blood. These receptors were taken from a woman under 30 in good health. The CDR3 runs from the conserved cysteine through the conserved F or W. Each record gives: V gene, D gene, clone size, J gene, CDR3 protein, CDR3 DNA. The D gene is left open where the match is weak. Only part of the rows carry a size: once, few, many, or a class if the clone is expanded.

>TRBV7-8|NA|NA|TRBJ2-1
CASSLGPNNEQFF
TGTGCCAGCAGCTTAGGACCCAACAATGAGCAGTTCTTC
>TRBV4-3|NA|NA|TRBJ1-6
CASSQVPGVISPLHF
TGCGCCAGCAGCCAAGTTCCAGGGGTCATTTCACCCCTCCACTTT
>TRBV4-2|TRBD2|NA|TRBJ2-1
CASSPVAGVYNEQFF
TGTGCCAGCAGCCCCGTAGCGGGAGTGTACAATGAGCAGTTCTTC
>TRBV4-1|NA|many|TRBJ2-1
CASRGIKGINEQFF
TGCGCCAGCAGGGGTATCAAGGGTATCAATGAGCAGTTCTTC
>TRBV19|TRBD1|NA|TRBJ2-2
CASTPQGAPNTGELFF
TGTGCCAGTACCCCTCAGGGGGCCCCGAACACCGGGGAGCTGTTTTTT
>TRBV19|TRBD1|few|TRBJ2-3
CASSPRTGSADTQYF
TGTGCCAGCAGCCCCCGGACAGGGAGCGCAGATACGCAGTATTTT
>TRBV7-2|TRBD2|NA|TRBJ2-5
CASTKSGGAYETQYF
TGTGCCAGCACCAAAAGCGGGGGGGCCTACGAGACCCAGTACTTC
>TRBV29-1|TRBD1|NA|TRBJ2-1
CSVGRDRGNNEQFF
TGCAGCGTGGGCAGGGACAGGGGTAACAATGAGCAGTTCTTC
>TRBV7-2|NA|NA|TRBJ2-7
CASSLVRGSGDEQYF
TGTGCCAGCAGCTTAGTCCGGGGATCGGGAGACGAGCAGTACTTC
>TRBV7-9|TRBD1|few|TRBJ1-4
CASSLDRMDEKLFF
TGTGCCAGCAGCTTGGACAGGATGGATGAAAAACTGTTTTTT
>TRBV29-1|NA|few|TRBJ1-1
CSVEGLINSNTEAFF
TGCAGCGTTGAGGGGCTCATCAACTCGAACACTGAAGCTTTCTTT
>TRBV9|NA|NA|TRBJ2-3
CASSARDGTDTQYF
TGTGCCAGCAGCGCCCGGGACGGAACAGATACGCAGTATTTT
>TRBV5-1|TRBD2|few|TRBJ2-1
CASSLGSSGGDEQFF
TGCGCCAGCAGCTTGGGCTCTAGCGGTGGGGATGAGCAGTTCTTC
>TRBV7-9|NA|NA|TRBJ2-2
CASSPRPGEITGELFF
TGTGCCAGCAGCCCCCGTCCAGGGGAAATAACCGGGGAGCTGTTTTTT
>TRBV9|TRBD1|NA|TRBJ2-1
CASSKTGDSYNEQFF
TGTGCCAGCAGCAAAACAGGGGACTCCTACAATGAGCAGTTCTTC
>TRBV25-1|TRBD1|few|TRBJ2-3
CASSGGQTDTQYF
TGTGCCAGCAGTGGGGGACAGACAGATACGCAGTATTTT
>TRBV12-5|TRBD1|NA|TRBJ2-5
CASGLVGQGAQETQYF
TGTGCTAGTGGTTTGGTCGGGCAGGGGGCCCAAGAGACCCAGTACTTC
>TRBV7-3|NA|NA|TRBJ1-6
CASSVGPPSNSPLHF
TGTGCCAGCAGCGTCGGTCCCCCGAGTAATTCACCCCTCCACTTT
>TRBV30|NA|NA|TRBJ1-1
CAWSWRGVETEAFF
TGTGCCTGGAGTTGGAGGGGGGTGGAGACTGAAGCTTTCTTT
>TRBV18|NA|few|TRBJ2-5
CASSPRGLQETQYF
TGTGCCAGCTCACCTCGCGGGCTACAAGAGACCCAGTACTTC
>TRBV4-3|NA|NA|TRBJ1-1
CASSQGSHTEAFF
TGCGCCAGCAGCCAAGGTTCCCACACTGAAGCTTTCTTT
>TRBV7-2|NA|NA|TRBJ2-7
CASSLRPVPIENEQYF
TGTGCCAGCAGCTTGAGACCGGTTCCAATAGAAAACGAGCAGTACTTC
>TRBV20-1|NA|NA|TRBJ2-1
CSARGASEQFF
TGCAGTGCGAGAGGAGCTAGCGAGCAGTTCTTC
>TRBV18|TRBD2|few|TRBJ2-7
CASSPMGLAGGGEQYF
TGTGCCAGCTCACCAATGGGACTAGCGGGAGGTGGTGAGCAGTACTTC
>TRBV14|TRBD2|NA|TRBJ2-1
CASSLFGTSGRRRGSEQFF
TGTGCCAGCAGCCTATTCGGGACTAGCGGGAGGAGGAGGGGAAGTGAGCAGTTCTTC
>TRBV9|NA|NA|TRBJ2-5
CASSPLPYF
TGTGCCAGCAGCCCACTCCCCTACTTC
>TRBV7-9|NA|NA|TRBJ2-5
CASSRDVETQYF
TGTGCCAGCAGCCGGGATGTGGAGACCCAGTACTTC
>TRBV29-1|NA|NA|TRBJ1-2
CSVLGGTRLNYGYTF
TGCAGCGTTTTAGGGGGAACCAGGTTGAACTATGGCTACACCTTC
>TRBV7-9|NA|few|TRBJ2-7
CASSLFSSYEQYF
TGTGCCAGCAGCTTATTTTCCTCCTACGAGCAGTACTTC
>TRBV25-1|NA|NA|TRBJ1-2
CASSEQGNNYGYTF
TGTGCCAGCAGTGAACAGGGAAATAACTATGGCTACACCTTC
>TRBV25-1|TRBD1|few|TRBJ2-7
CASSRQGWSYEQYF
TGTGCCAGCAGTCGACAGGGATGGAGCTACGAGCAGTACTTC
>TRBV7-9|NA|few|TRBJ1-2
CASELGGNGYTF
TGTGCCAGCGAGTTGGGAGGGAATGGCTACACCTTC
>TRBV14|NA|few|TRBJ1-2
CASSQTGSGYTF
TGTGCCAGCAGCCAAACAGGGTCCGGCTACACCTTC
>TRBV5-4|TRBD1|few|TRBJ2-1
CASSLGDRDDNEQFF
TGTGCCAGCAGCTTAGGAGACAGGGATGATAATGAGCAGTTCTTC
>TRBV4-2|NA|NA|TRBJ2-7
CASSQVTQGQQYF
TGTGCCAGCAGCCAGGTAACCCAGGGACAGCAGTACTTC
>TRBV5-4|NA|NA|TRBJ2-1
CASSLAVNSYNEQFF
TGTGCCAGCAGCTTGGCTGTTAACTCCTACAATGAGCAGTTCTTC
>TRBV28|NA|NA|TRBJ2-5
CASSLLGQVEETQYF
TGTGCCAGCAGTTTATTGGGCCAGGTAGAAGAGACCCAGTACTTC
>TRBV7-2|NA|NA|TRBJ2-7
CASSLSIIQDYEQYF
TGTGCCAGCAGCTTATCTATCATCCAGGACTACGAGCAGTACTTC
>TRBV29-1|NA|few|TRBJ1-4
CSVGQAEKLFF
TGCAGCGTTGGACAGGCTGAAAAACTGTTTTTT
>TRBV27|TRBD1|NA|TRBJ2-2
CASHSRGITGELFF
TGTGCCAGCCATTCCAGGGGGATCACCGGGGAGCTGTTTTTT
>TRBV7-2|NA|few|TRBJ2-7
CASSEGGGAEQYF
TGTGCCAGCAGCGAAGGGGGAGGGGCCGAGCAGTACTTC
>TRBV7-3|TRBD1|few|TRBJ2-1
CASSSYRGNEQFF
TGTGCCAGCAGCTCCTACAGGGGGAATGAGCAGTTCTTC
>TRBV28|NA|few|TRBJ1-1
CASRRDRTITEAFF
TGTGCCAGCAGGCGGGACCGGACGATCACTGAAGCTTTCTTT
>TRBV7-3|NA|NA|TRBJ2-1
CASSLTLSSYNEQFF
TGTGCCAGCAGCTTAACGCTGAGCTCCTACAATGAGCAGTTCTTC
>TRBV4-3|NA|few|TRBJ2-1
CASSQEIRGNEQFF
TGCGCCAGCAGCCAAGAGATACGAGGCAATGAGCAGTTCTTC
>TRBV2|NA|few|TRBJ2-6
CASSANSGANVLTF
TGTGCCAGCAGTGCCAACTCTGGGGCCAACGTCCTGACTTTC
>TRBV29-1|NA|NA|TRBJ1-1
CSVERENKAFF
TGCAGCGTTGAGCGGGAGAACAAAGCTTTCTTT
>TRBV29-1|NA|few|TRBJ2-3
CSVDGGTATDTQYF
TGCAGCGTTGACGGGGGGACAGCCACAGATACGCAGTATTTT
>TRBV13|NA|many|TRBJ2-1
CASSLLGLYNEQFF
TGTGCCAGCAGCTTACTGGGGCTATACAATGAGCAGTTCTTC
>TRBV9|NA|few|TRBJ2-7
CASSVEPGSSYEQYF
TGTGCCAGCAGCGTAGAGCCAGGGAGCTCCTACGAGCAGTACTTC
>TRBV9|TRBD2|few|TRBJ2-1
CASSVVAGGPYNEQFF
TGTGCCAGCAGCGTAGTAGCGGGAGGCCCCTACAATGAGCAGTTCTTC
>TRBV30|NA|few|TRBJ2-3
CAWSILGSRTSTDTQYF
TGTGCCTGGAGCATCTTAGGTTCGAGAACTAGCACAGATACGCAGTATTTT
>TRBV29-1|NA|few|TRBJ2-3
CSVDSGTDTQYF
TGCAGCGTTGACTCCGGCACAGATACGCAGTATTTT
>TRBV4-2|TRBD1|NA|TRBJ1-5
CASSQEGQSNQPQHF
TGTGCCAGCAGCCAAGAGGGACAGAGCAATCAGCCCCAGCATTTT
>TRBV29-1|TRBD1|NA|TRBJ2-2
CSVENRGLTGELFF
TGCAGCGTTGAGAACAGGGGGCTCACCGGGGAGCTGTTTTTT
>TRBV7-9|NA|NA|TRBJ1-5
CASSSTAELNQPQHF
TGTGCCAGCAGCTCGACAGCGGAACTGAATCAGCCCCAGCATTTT
>TRBV18|NA|NA|TRBJ1-5
CASGEGTNQPQHF
TGTGCCAGCGGCGAGGGAACCAATCAGCCCCAGCATTTT
>TRBV5-4|NA|few|TRBJ2-5
CASSPLRGRETQYF
TGTGCCAGCAGCCCCTTGAGGGGTAGAGAGACCCAGTACTTC
>TRBV30|NA|NA|TRBJ1-3
CAWRTGSSGNTIYF
TGTGCCTGGAGGACGGGAAGCTCTGGAAACACCATATATTTT